This T cell receptor beta chain was identified during a study of beta chain features in type 1 diabetes. General observations from the study: Any PCR bias toward short templates would affect both groups alike. Patients with type 1 diabetes showed fewer VDJ junction insertions and more deletions.

Sequencing targeted expressed TCRB transcripts, as all isolated RNA had been reverse transcribed. The repertoire was sequenced with immunoSEQ multiplex PCR; TCRdb's copy has only in-frame clones and lacks some. The data contain under 900,000 clones, 15% to 20% of them seen just once; the ten biggest clones take up around 0.02%. CD4+ naive, central memory, regulatory and stem cell-like memory subsets were isolated by sorting on CD45RO/CCR7/CD25/CD127/CD95/CD27. All sorted populations exceeded 98% purity. CDR3 size: 14 residues. CDR1 and CDR2 from the germline V gene are SGDLS and YYNGEE. V shed 1 base, J shed 13 bases, and the junction held 11 bases outside the gene matches. With respect to this clone: The antigen is not known.

The sample taken for sequencing was naive CD4+ T cells from blood. The sequence was obtained from a woman aged 18-35 years in good health. The genes are TRBV9 and TRBJ2-1, with 7 bases matching TRBD2. CDR3 DNA: TGTGCCAGCAGCGTAACCCGCGGGAGTGAAAAACAGTTCTTC. Translating gives CASSVTRGSEKQFF.